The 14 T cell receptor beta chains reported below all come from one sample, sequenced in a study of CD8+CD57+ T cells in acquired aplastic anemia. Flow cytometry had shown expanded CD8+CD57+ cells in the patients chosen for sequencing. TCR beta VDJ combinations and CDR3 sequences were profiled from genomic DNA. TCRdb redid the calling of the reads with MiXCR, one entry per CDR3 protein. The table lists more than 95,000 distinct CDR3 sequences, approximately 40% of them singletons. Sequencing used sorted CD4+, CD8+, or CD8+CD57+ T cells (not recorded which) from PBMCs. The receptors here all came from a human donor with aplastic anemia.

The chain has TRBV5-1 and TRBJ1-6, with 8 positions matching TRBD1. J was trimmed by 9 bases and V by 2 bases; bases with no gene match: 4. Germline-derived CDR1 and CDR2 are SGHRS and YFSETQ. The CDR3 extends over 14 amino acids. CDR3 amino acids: CASSFGQGSSPLHF. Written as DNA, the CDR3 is TGCGCCAGCAGCTTCGGACAGGGCAGTTCACCCCTCCACTTT.

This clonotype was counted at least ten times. The CDR3 loop is CASSPRQGYNEQFF. The CDR3 DNA is TGTGCCAGCAGCCCTCGACAGGGCTACAATGAGCAGTTCTTC. The rearrangement joins TRBV5-4 to TRBJ2-1, with 7 bases lining up with TRBD1. The ends lost 4 bases at V and 3 bases at J; junction bases unmatched: 4. This CDR3 is 14 amino acids long. Per the germline V gene, CDR1 is SGHNT and CDR2 is YYREEE (reference sequence).

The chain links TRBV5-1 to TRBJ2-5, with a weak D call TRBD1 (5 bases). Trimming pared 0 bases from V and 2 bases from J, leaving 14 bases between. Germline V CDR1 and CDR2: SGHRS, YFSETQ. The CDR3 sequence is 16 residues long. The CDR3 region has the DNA TGCGCCAGCAGCTTGGGAGTAGGGGCTAGTCAAGAGACCCAGTACTTC. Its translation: CASSLGVGASQETQYF.

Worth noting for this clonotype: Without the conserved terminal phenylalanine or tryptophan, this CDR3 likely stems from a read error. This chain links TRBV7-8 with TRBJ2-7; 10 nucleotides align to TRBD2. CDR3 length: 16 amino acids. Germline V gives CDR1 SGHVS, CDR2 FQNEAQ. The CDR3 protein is CAGSSLGTSASYEQYL. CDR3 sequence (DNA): TGTGCCGGCAGCTCCCTTGGGACTAGCGCGTCCTACGAGCAGTACCTC.

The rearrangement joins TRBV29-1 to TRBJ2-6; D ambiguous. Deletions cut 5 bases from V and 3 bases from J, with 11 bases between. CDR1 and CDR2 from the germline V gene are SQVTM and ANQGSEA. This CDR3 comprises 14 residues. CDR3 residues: CSVSGSVGANVLTF. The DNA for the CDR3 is TGCAGCGTTTCTGGGTCAGTTGGGGCCAACGTCCTGACTTTC. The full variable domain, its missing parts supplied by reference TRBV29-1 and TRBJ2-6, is SAVISQKPSRDICQRGTSLTIQCQVDSQVTMMFWYRQQPGQSLTLIATANQGSEATYESGFVIDKFPISRPNLTFSTLTVSNMSPEDSSIYLCSVSGSVGANVLTFGAGSRLTVL.

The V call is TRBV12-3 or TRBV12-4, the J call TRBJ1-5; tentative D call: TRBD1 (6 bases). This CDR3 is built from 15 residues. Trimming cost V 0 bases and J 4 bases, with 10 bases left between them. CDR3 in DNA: TGTGCCAGCAGTTTAGCGCTGGGGGCTAATCAGCCCCAGCATTTT. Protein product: CASSLALGANQPQHF.

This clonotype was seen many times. CDR3 sequence reads: CASRRGQGDSGNTIYF. CDR3 nucleotides: TGCGCCAGCAGACGCGGACAGGGCGACTCTGGAAACACCATATATTTT. The V gene is TRBV5-1, the J gene TRBJ1-3, with 8 bases aligning to TRBD1. This CDR3 contains 16 residues. Germline V gives CDR1 SGHRS, CDR2 YFSETQ. The V and J ends lost 5 bases and 0 bases, in that order; junction bases with no gene match: 7. Based on the CDR3 plus reference TRBV5-1 and TRBJ1-3, the full variable domain is KAGVTQTPRYLIKTRGQQVTLSCSPISGHRSVSWYQQTPGQGLQFLFEYFSETQRNKGNFPGRFSGRQFSNSRSEMNVSTLELGDSALYLCASRRGQGDSGNTIYFGEGSWLTVV.

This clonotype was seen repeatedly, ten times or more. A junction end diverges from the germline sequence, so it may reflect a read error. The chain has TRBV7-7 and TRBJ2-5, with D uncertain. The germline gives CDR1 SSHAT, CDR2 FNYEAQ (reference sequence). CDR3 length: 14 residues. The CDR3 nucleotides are TGTGCTAGCAGCTTAAGTCCAAAACAAGAGACCCAGTACTTC. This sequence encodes CASSLSPKQETQYF.

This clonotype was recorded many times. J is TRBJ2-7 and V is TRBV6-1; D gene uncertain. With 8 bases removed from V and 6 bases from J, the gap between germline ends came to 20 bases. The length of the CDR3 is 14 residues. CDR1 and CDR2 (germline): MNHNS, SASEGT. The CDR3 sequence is CASLPRPASLEQYF. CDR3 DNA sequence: TGTGCCAGCTTACCGAGGCCCGCTTCCCTCGAGCAGTACTTC.

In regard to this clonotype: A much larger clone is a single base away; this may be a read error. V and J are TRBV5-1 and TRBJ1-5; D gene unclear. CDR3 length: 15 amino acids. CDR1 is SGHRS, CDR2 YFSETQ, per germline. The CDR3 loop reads CASSLQPGSNQSQHF. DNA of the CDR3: TGCGCCAGCAGCTTGCAACCAGGTAGCAATCAGTCCCAGCATTTT.

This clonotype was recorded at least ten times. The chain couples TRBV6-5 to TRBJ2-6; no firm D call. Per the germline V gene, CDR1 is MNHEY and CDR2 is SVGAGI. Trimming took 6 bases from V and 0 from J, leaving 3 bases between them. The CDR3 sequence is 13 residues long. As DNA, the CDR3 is TGTGCCAGCAGCCTCTCTGGGGCCAACGTCCTGACTTTC. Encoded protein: CASSLSGANVLTF.

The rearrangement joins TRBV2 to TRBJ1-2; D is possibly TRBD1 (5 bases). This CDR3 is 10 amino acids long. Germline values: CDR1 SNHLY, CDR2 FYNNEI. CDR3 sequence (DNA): TGTGCGGCGGGGGGGACTGGCTACACCTTC. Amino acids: CAAGGTGYTF.

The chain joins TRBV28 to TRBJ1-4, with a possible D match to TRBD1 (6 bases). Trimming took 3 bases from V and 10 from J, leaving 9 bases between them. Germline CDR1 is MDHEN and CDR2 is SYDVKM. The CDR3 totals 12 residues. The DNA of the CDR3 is TGTGCCAGCAGTTTGCAGGGGAGAAAACTGTTTTTT. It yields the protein CASSLQGRKLFF.

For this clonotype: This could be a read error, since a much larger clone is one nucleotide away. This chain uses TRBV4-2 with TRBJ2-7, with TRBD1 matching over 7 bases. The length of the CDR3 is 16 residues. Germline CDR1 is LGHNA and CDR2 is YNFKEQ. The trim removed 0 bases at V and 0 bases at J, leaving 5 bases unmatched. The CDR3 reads CASSQEWGQSSYEQYV. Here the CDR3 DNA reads TGTGCCAGCAGCCAAGAATGGGGACAGAGCTCCTACGAGCAGTACGTC.